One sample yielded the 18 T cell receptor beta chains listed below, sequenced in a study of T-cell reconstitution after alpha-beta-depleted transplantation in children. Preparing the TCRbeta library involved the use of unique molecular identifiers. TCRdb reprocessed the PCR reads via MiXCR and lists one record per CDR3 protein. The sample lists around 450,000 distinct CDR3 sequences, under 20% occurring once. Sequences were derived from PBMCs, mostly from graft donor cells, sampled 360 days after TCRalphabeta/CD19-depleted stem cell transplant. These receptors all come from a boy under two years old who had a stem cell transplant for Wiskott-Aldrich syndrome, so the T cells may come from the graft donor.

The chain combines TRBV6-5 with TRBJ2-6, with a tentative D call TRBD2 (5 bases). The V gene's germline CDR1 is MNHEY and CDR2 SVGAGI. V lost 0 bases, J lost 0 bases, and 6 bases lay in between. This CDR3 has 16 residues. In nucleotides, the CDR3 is TGTGCCAGCAGTTACTCAGGGAGCTCTGGGGCCAACGTCCTGACTTTC. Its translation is CASSYSGSSGANVLTF.

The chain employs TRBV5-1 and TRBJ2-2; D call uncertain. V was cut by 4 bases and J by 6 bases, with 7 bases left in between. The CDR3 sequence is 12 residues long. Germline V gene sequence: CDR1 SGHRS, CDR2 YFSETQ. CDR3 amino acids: CASSHSAGELFF. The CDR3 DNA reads TGCGCCAGCAGCCACAGTGCCGGGGAGCTGTTTTTT.

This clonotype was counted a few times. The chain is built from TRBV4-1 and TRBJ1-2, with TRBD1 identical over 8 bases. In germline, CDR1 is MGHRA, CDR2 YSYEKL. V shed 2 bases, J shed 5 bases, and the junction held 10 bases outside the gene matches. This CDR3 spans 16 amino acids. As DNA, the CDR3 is TGCGCCAGCAGCCAATATCAAGACAGGGGAGCATATGGCTACACCTTC. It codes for CASSQYQDRGAYGYTF.

For the CDR3, the DNA is TGCAGCGTTGCGGGACAGTCCTCTTACAATGAGCAGTTCTTC. It is translated as CSVAGQSSYNEQFF. The chain recombines TRBV29-1 with TRBJ2-1; TRBD1 matches 7 bases. CDR1 SQVTM and CDR2 ANQGSEA come from the germline V gene. V dropped 4 bases and J dropped 4; count of bases not matched to a gene: 7. This CDR3 is 14 amino acids long.

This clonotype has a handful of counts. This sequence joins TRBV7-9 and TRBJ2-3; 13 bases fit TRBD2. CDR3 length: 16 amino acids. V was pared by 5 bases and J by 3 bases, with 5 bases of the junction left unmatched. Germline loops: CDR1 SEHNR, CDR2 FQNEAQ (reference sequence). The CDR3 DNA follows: TGTGCCAGCAGCCCCAGGACTAGCGGGAGAACAGATACGCAGTATTTT. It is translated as CASSPRTSGRTDTQYF.

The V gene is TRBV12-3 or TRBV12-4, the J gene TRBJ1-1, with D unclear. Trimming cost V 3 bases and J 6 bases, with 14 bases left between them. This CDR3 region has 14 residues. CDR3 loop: CASSLSFVGAEAFF. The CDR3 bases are TGTGCCAGCAGTTTGAGTTTCGTGGGCGCTGAAGCTTTCTTT.

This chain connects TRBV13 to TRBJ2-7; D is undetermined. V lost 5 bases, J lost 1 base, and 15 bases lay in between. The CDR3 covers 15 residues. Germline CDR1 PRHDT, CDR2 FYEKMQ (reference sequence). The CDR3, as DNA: TGTGCCAGCAGCACCGATGCGGACGGATCCTACGAGCAGTACTTC. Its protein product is CASSTDADGSYEQYF. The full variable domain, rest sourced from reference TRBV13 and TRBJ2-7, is AAGVIQSPRHLIKEKRETATLKCYPIPRHDTVYWYQQGPGQDPQFLISFYEKMQSDKGSIPDRFSAQQFSDYHSELNMSSLELGDSALYFCASSTDADGSYEQYFGPGTRLTVT.

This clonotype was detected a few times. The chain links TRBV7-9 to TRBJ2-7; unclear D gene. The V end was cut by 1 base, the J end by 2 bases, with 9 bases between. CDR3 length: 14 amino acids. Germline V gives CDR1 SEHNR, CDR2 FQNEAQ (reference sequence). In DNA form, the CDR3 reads TGTGCCAGCAGCTTAGGGGCTAACGCCTACGAGCAGTACTTC. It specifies CASSLGANAYEQYF. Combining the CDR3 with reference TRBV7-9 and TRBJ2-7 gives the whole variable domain DTGVSQNPRHKITKRGQNVTFRCDPISEHNRLYWYRQTLGQGPEFLTYFQNEAQLEKSRLLSDRFSAERPKGSFSTLEIQRTEQGDSAMYLCASSLGANAYEQYFGPGTRLTVT.

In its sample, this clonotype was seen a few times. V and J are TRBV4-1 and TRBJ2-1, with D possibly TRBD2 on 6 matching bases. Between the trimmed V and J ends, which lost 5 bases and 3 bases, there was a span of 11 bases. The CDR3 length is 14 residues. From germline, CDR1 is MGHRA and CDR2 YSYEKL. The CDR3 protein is CASSIGTGYNEQFF. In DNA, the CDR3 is TGCGCCAGCAGCATCGGGACTGGCTACAATGAGCAGTTCTTC.

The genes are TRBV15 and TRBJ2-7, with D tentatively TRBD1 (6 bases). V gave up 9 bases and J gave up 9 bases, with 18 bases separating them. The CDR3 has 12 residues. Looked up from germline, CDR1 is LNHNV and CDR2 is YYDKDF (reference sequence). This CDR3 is CATGLQGFGQYF. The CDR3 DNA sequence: TGTGCCACGGGTCTACAGGGTTTTGGGCAGTACTTC. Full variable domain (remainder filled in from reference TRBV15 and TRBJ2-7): DAMVIQNPRYQVTQFGKPVTLSCSQTLNHNVMYWYQQKSSQAPKLLFHYYDKDFNNEADTPDNFQSRRPNTSFCFLDIRSPGLGDTAMYLCATGLQGFGQYFGPGTRLTVT.

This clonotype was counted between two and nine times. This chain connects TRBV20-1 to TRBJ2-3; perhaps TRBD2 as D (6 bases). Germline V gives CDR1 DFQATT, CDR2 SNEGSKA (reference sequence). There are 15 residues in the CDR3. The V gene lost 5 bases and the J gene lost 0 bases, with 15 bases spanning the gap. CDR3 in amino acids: CSAPQTGTSTDTQYF. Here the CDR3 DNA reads TGCAGTGCTCCTCAAACCGGGACTAGCACAGATACGCAGTATTTT.

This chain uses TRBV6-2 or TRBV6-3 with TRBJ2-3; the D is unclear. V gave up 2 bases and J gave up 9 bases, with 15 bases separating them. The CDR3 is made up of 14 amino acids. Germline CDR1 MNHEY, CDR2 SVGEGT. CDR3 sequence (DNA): TGTGCCAGCAGTTACGGAGTCGCCGCGCGAACGCAGTATTTT. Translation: CASSYGVAARTQYF.

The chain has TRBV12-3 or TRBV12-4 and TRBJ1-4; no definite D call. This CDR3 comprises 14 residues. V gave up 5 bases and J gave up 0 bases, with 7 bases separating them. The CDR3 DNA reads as TGTGCCAGCAGTCGGGCCGCAACTAATGAAAAACTGTTTTTT. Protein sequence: CASSRAATNEKLFF.

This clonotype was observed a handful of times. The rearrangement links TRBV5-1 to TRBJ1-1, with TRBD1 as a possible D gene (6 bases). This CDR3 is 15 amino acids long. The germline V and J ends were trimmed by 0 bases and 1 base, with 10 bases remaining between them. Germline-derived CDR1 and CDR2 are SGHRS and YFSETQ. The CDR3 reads CASSLGDRQNTEAFF. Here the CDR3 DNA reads TGCGCCAGCAGCTTGGGTGACAGGCAGAACACTGAAGCTTTCTTT.

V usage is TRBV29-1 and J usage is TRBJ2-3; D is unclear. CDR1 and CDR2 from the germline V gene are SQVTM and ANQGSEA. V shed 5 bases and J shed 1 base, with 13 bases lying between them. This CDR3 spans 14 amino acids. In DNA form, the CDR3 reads TGCAGCGTTCTTTTACCTATCCGCACAGATACGCAGTATTTT. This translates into CSVLLPIRTDTQYF.

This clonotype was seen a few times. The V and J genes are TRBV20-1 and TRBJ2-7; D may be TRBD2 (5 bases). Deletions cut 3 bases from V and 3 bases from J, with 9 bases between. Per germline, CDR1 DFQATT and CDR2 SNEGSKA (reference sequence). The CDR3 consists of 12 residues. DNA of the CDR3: TGCAGTGCTAGTTCCGGGGTCTACGAGCAGTACTTC. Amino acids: CSASSGVYEQYF.

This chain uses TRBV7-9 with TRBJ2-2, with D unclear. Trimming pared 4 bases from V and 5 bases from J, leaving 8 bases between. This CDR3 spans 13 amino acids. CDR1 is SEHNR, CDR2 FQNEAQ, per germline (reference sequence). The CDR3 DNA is TGTGCCAGCAGCTATTGGGGTACCGGGGAGCTGTTTTTT. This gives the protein CASSYWGTGELFF.

CDR3: CASTGKDVPGANVLTF. The CDR3 nucleotides read TGTGCCAGCACGGGGAAAGACGTCCCTGGGGCCAACGTCCTGACTTTC. The chain employs TRBV12-3 or TRBV12-4 and TRBJ2-6, with D possibly matching TRBD2 (5 bases). The CDR3 runs 16 residues. The V gene lost 7 bases and the J gene lost 2 bases, with 15 bases spanning the gap.